What follows are 6 T cell receptor beta chains derived from one specimen sequenced in a study of glioma-infiltrating T cells after dendritic cell vaccination (dated by TCRdb to about 2016). Library creation used the immunoSEQ multiplex PCR assay. This is the immuneACCESS table as TCRdb keeps it, with only in-frame sequences that have V and J called. A part of the clones is gone; compared with another copy, unresolved V genes explain less than half, and the rest is unexplained. In all, the sample holds tens of thousands of clones, and about 76% of those were seen once. 7.9% of the sample belongs to the ten largest clones. The starting material was blood, obtained before dendritic cell vaccination. Receptors originate from a human donor with glioblastoma.

J is TRBJ1-2 and V is TRBV18, with a tentative D call TRBD1 (5 bases). V gave up 2 bases and J gave up 8 bases, with 15 bases separating them. This CDR3 is 14 amino acids long. In germline, CDR1 is KGHSH, CDR2 LQKENI. The CDR3 nucleotides are TGTGCCAGCTCACCATGGGGCAGCGAAAAGGGCTACACCTTC. Translating gives CASSPWGSEKGYTF.

This chain links TRBV2 with TRBJ2-7; 11 bases are a match to TRBD1. CDR1 and CDR2 from the germline V gene are SNHLY and FYNNEI. This CDR3 region has 12 residues. V lost 8 bases, J lost 7 bases, and 4 bases stayed unmatched. CDR3 bases: TGTGCCAGCCGGGACAGGGGGGATGAGCAGTACTTC. It codes for CASRDRGDEQYF.

The chain joins TRBV2 to TRBJ1-2; 11 bases align to TRBD1. V shed 7 bases, J shed 5 bases, and the junction held 6 bases outside the gene matches. The CDR3 spans 14 residues. The germline gives CDR1 SNHLY, CDR2 FYNNEI. The CDR3 spells CASTRGDRGYGYTF. CDR3 coding DNA: TGTGCCAGCACTCGGGGGGACAGGGGGTATGGCTACACCTTC. The full variable domain, its missing parts supplied by reference TRBV2 and TRBJ1-2, is EPEVTQTPSHQVTQMGQEVILRCVPISNHLYFYWYRQILGQKVEFLVSFYNNEISEKSEIFDDQFSVERPDGSNFTLKIRSTKLEDSAMYFCASTRGDRGYGYTFGSGTRLTVV.

The chain links TRBV25-1 to TRBJ2-1; the match to TRBD2 covers 8 bases. Germline V gene sequence: CDR1 MGHDK, CDR2 SYGVNS. J was trimmed by 9 bases and V by 3 bases; bases with no gene match: 7. The CDR3 has 14 residues. This CDR3 is CASSETGGPSEQFF. CDR3 bases: TGTGCCAGCAGTGAGACGGGGGGGCCGAGTGAGCAGTTCTTC.

The V call is TRBV12-5, the J call TRBJ1-1; D is unclear. This CDR3 is built from 12 residues. Germline assignment: CDR1 LGHNT and CDR2 FRNRAP. With 5 bases removed from V and 8 bases from J, the gap between germline ends came to 12 bases. CDR3 amino acids: CASGPVEGEAFF. In nucleotides, the CDR3 is TGTGCTAGTGGTCCCGTGGAGGGCGAAGCTTTCTTT.

V is TRBV7-2 and J is TRBJ1-4; a possible D gene is TRBD1 (5 bases). The CDR3 totals 15 residues. V dropped 6 bases and J dropped 3 bases, with 14 bases sitting between them. Germline loops: CDR1 SGHTA, CDR2 FQGNSA. Here the CDR3 DNA reads TGTGCCAGCAGTCGGGACTACACCCCTAATGAAAAACTGTTTTTT. Amino acids: CASSRDYTPNEKLFF.